This passage covers 26 T cell receptor beta chains from one sample sequenced in a study of T cell responses to AZD1222 COVID-19 vaccine. The method was immunoSEQ multiplex PCR; TCRdb's version includes in-frame clones alone and lacks a portion of them. There are 44,000 or so clones in the sample; roughly 78% occur only once, and roughly 20% lies in the top ten. The sample here was peripheral blood, taken 28 days after the second dose of the MenACWY control vaccine. Receptors originate from an adult who received the MenACWY meningococcal vaccine as a control.

The V and J genes are TRBV28 and TRBJ1-2; D call uncertain. V was shortened by 4 bases and J by 7 bases, with 10 bases between the two germline ends. From germline, CDR1 is MDHEN and CDR2 SYDVKM. The CDR3 spans 12 residues. This chain's CDR3 is CASSSDAFGYTF. The CDR3 DNA is TGTGCCAGCAGTTCGGACGCTTTTGGCTACACCTTC.

This sequence joins TRBV7-8 and TRBJ2-5, with 11 bases that match TRBD1. The germline V gene encodes CDR1 SGHVS and CDR2 FQNEAQ. CDR3 length: 15 residues. The trim removed 5 bases at V and 1 base at J, leaving 3 bases unmatched. The CDR3 here is CASSLDRGLQETQYF. The CDR3 bases are TGTGCCAGCAGCCTGGACAGGGGGCTCCAAGAGACCCAGTACTTC. Looking up the rest from reference TRBV7-8 and TRBJ2-5 gives the full variable domain: GAGVSQSPRYKVAKRGQDVALRCDPISGHVSLFWYQQALGQGPEFLTYFQNEAQLDKSGLPSDRFFAERPEGSVSTLKIQRTQQEDSAVYLCASSLDRGLQETQYFGPGTRLLVL.

The genes are TRBV5-8 and TRBJ2-4; weak D call: TRBD2 (6 bases). The CDR3 is made up of 19 amino acids. Trimming pared 1 base from V and 3 bases from J, leaving 23 bases between. Germline CDR1 reads SGHTS; CDR2 reads YDEGEE. The DNA of the CDR3 is TGTGCCAGCAGCTTGTTCAGTACGGGACTCCTCCGTCTCAAAAACATTCAGTACTTC. Residues: CASSLFSTGLLRLKNIQYF.

This clone was seen a handful of times. The J gene is TRBJ2-7, the V gene TRBV6-4; D ambiguous. The CDR3 loop spans 16 amino acids. Trimming took off 3 bases at V and 2 bases at J, with 17 bases between the two ends. Germline lookup yields CDR1 MRHNA and CDR2 SNTAGT. This CDR3 is CASSERDTEKAYEQYV. The DNA for the CDR3 is TGTGCCAGCAGTGAACGTGACACCGAGAAAGCCTACGAGCAGTACGTC.

The chain carries TRBV6-4 and TRBJ1-1; 7 nucleotides line up with TRBD1. The germline gives CDR1 MRHNA, CDR2 SNTAGT. The CDR3 runs 14 residues. J was trimmed by 5 bases and V by 6 bases; bases with no gene match: 9. CDR3 nucleotide sequence: TGTGCCAGCAGACCCCGGACAGGAGGGACTGAAGCTTTCTTT. It specifies CASRPRTGGTEAFF.

The DNA of the CDR3 is TGTGCCAGTAGTCCCCCCGGGACAGCCTCGTATGGCTACACCTTC. Amino acid sequence: CASSPPGTASYGYTF. This sequence joins TRBV19 and TRBJ1-2; 7 bases are a match to TRBD1. The CDR3 contains 15 residues. Germline V gene data show CDR1 as LNHDA and CDR2 as SQIVND (reference sequence). The trim removed 5 bases at V and 5 bases at J, leaving 11 bases unmatched. Full variable domain (missing parts from reference TRBV19 and TRBJ1-2): DGGITQSPKYLFRKEGQNVTLSCEQNLNHDAMYWYRQDPGQGLRLIYYSQIVNDFQKGDIAEGYSVSREKKESFPLTVTSAQKNPTAFYLCASSPPGTASYGYTFGSGTRLTVV.

The chain combines TRBV9 with TRBJ1-1, with TRBD1 as a possible D gene (5 bases). The CDR3 spans 14 residues. From germline, CDR1 is SGDLS and CDR2 YYNGEE. Trimming took off 4 bases at V and 1 base at J, with 11 bases between the two ends. CDR3: CASSPPTANTEAFF. In DNA form, the CDR3 reads TGTGCCAGCAGCCCCCCGACAGCGAACACTGAAGCTTTCTTT.

The chain couples TRBV19 to TRBJ1-1, with 12 bases identical to TRBD1. The germline gives CDR1 LNHDA, CDR2 SQIVND (reference sequence). The CDR3 covers 17 residues. The V and J ends lost 5 bases and 5 bases, in that order; junction bases with no gene match: 12. This CDR3 is CASSPRPGQGAWTEAFF. The CDR3 coding sequence is TGTGCCAGTAGTCCGCGTCCGGGACAGGGGGCTTGGACTGAAGCTTTCTTT.

The chain couples TRBV30 to TRBJ1-5; D perhaps matches TRBD1 (6 bases). This CDR3 has 15 amino acids. Germline CDR1 and CDR2: GTSNPN and SVGIG (reference sequence). Trimming left V 2 bases short and J 2 bases short, with 13 bases between. CDR3 nucleotide sequence: TGTGCCTGGAGTAGGGGGATTGGGGGCAATCAGCCCCAGCATTTT. The encoded protein is CAWSRGIGGNQPQHF. Looking up the rest from reference TRBV30 and TRBJ1-5 gives the full variable domain: SQTIHQWPATLVQPVGSPLSLECTVEGTSNPNLYWYRQAAGRGLQLLFYSVGIGQISSEVPQNLSASRPQDRQFILSSKKLLLSDSGFYLCAWSRGIGGNQPQHFGDGTRLSIL.

The chain carries TRBV6-5 and TRBJ2-2; 7 bases agree with TRBD2. There are 13 residues in the CDR3. Germline lookup yields CDR1 MNHEY and CDR2 SVGAGI. Trimming removed 8 bases from V and 8 bases from J; junction bases left unmatched: 8. Here the CDR3 DNA reads TGTGCCAGCGCCAGCGGGGATAGGGGGGAGCTGTTTTTT. Encoded protein: CASASGDRGELFF.

The chain links TRBV28 to TRBJ1-1; no clear D. In germline, CDR1 is MDHEN, CDR2 SYDVKM. V was shortened by 6 bases and J by 5 bases, with 13 bases between the two germline ends. This CDR3 spans 13 amino acids. CDR3 DNA: TGTGCCAGCAGGGACCGGAAGCGGACTGAAGCTTTCTTT. Residues: CASRDRKRTEAFF. The full variable domain, rest sourced from reference TRBV28 and TRBJ1-1, is DVKVTQSSRYLVKRTGEKVFLECVQDMDHENMFWYRQDPGLGLRLIYFSYDVKMKEKGDIPEGYSVSREKKERFSLILESASTNQTSMYLCASRDRKRTEAFFGQGTRLTVV.

CDR3 bases: TGTGCCAGCAGTTCAAGAGGGACAGGGGGATATAATTCACCCCTCCACTTT. It specifies CASSSRGTGGYNSPLHF. This chain joins TRBV7-8 and TRBJ1-6; 11 bases agree with TRBD1. The CDR3 contains 17 residues. CDR1 is SGHVS and CDR2 is FQNEAQ in the germline V gene. The ends lost 6 bases at V and 4 bases at J; junction bases unmatched: 8.

This clone was seen only a few times. The CDR3: CASKTLGDSPLHF. DNA for the CDR3: TGTGCCAGTAAGACGCTGGGTGATTCACCCCTCCACTTT. J is TRBJ1-6 and V is TRBV19; D uncertain. CDR1 is LNHDA, CDR2 SQIVND, per germline (reference sequence). The V end lost 7 bases, the J end lost 8 bases, and 12 bases lay between the germline ends. The CDR3 is made up of 13 amino acids.

The V and J genes are TRBV4-1 and TRBJ2-1; 13 positions match TRBD2. V lost 3 bases and J lost 7; bases outside the gene matches: 6. In germline, CDR1 is MGHRA, CDR2 YSYEKL. The CDR3 totals 16 residues. The DNA of the CDR3 is TGCGCCAGCAGCCACACACTAGCGGGGGGGCTAAATGAGCAGTTCTTC. Translation: CASSHTLAGGLNEQFF.

The rearrangement uses TRBV10-1 and TRBJ1-4, with D maybe TRBD1 (6 bases). Between the trimmed V and J ends, which lost 0 bases and 9 bases, there was a span of 8 bases. The CDR3 covers 13 residues. CDR1 WNHNN and CDR2 SYGVQD come from the germline V gene (reference sequence). Here the CDR3 DNA reads TGCGCCAGCAGTGAGTCCGGACAGAAAAAACTGTTTTTT. Translated: CASSESGQKKLFF.

V usage is TRBV5-1 and J usage is TRBJ2-7; D not resolved. The germline V gene encodes CDR1 SGHRS and CDR2 YFSETQ. The CDR3 sequence is 12 residues long. Trimming took off 2 bases at V and 5 bases at J, with 8 bases between the two ends. For the CDR3, the DNA is TGCGCCAGCAGCTTACCCGCGAACGAGCAGTACTTC. Its translation: CASSLPANEQYF.

This chain uses TRBV5-1 with TRBJ2-2; possible D gene TRBD2, 6 bases. V lost 2 bases and J lost 8, with 10 bases in between. This CDR3 has 13 residues. In germline, CDR1 is SGHRS, CDR2 YFSETQ. CDR3 region: CASSLVAAGELFF. CDR3 DNA: TGCGCCAGCAGCTTAGTAGCGGCGGGGGAGCTGTTTTTT.

The V call is TRBV5-4, the J call TRBJ2-2; 10 bases are shared with TRBD2. J gave up 3 bases and V 4 bases, and 3 bases lay outside the gene matches. Looked up from germline, CDR1 is SGHNT and CDR2 is YYREEE (reference sequence). The length of the CDR3 is 15 residues. The CDR3 sequence is CASSIGLADTGELFF. The CDR3 DNA is TGTGCCAGCAGCATCGGACTAGCGGACACCGGGGAGCTGTTTTTT.

The chain employs TRBV19 and TRBJ2-4, with TRBD2 identical over 10 bases. Germline CDR1 reads LNHDA; CDR2 reads SQIVND (reference sequence). The CDR3 has 16 amino acids. With 4 bases clipped from V and 3 bases from J, the junction kept 6 bases outside the gene matches. The CDR3 DNA sequence: TGTGCCAGTAGTACCGGACTAGCGGACATCAAAAACATTCAGTACTTC. Protein: CASSTGLADIKNIQYF.

V gene TRBV11-2 combines with J gene TRBJ1-2; a weak D match, TRBD1 (5 bases). Trimming shortened V by 5 bases and J by 7 bases, and 11 bases separated the two germline ends. The CDR3 is made up of 12 amino acids. CDR1 is SGHAT, CDR2 FQNNGV, per germline. This chain's CDR3 is CASSQGTRGYTF. In DNA, the CDR3 is TGTGCCAGCAGCCAGGGTACGCGTGGCTACACCTTC.

This clone was detected only once. The chain recombines TRBV3-1 (or the pseudogene TRBV3-2) with TRBJ1-3; TRBD1 matches at 7 bases. The germline CDR1 and CDR2 sequences are LGHDT and YNNKEL (reference sequence). After removal of 2 bases from V and 0 bases from J, the junction contained 7 bases not matched to a gene. This CDR3 comprises 17 residues. CDR3: CASSQTHRGNSGNTIYF. Written as DNA, the CDR3 is TGTGCCAGCAGCCAAACTCACAGGGGCAACTCTGGAAACACCATATATTTT.

On this clone: Germline is not matched at one junction end, which may reflect a read error. The chain carries TRBV2 and TRBJ1-2; 11 nucleotides align to TRBD1. The CDR3 length is 12 residues. The germline CDR1 and CDR2 sequences are SNHLY and FYNNEI. The CDR3 DNA sequence: TGTGCCAGCAGTGTCACTGGGACAGGGGGACCTTTT. This sequence encodes CASSVTGTGGPF.

The chain recombines TRBV4-2 with TRBJ2-1; D may match TRBD1 or TRBD2 (5 bases each). CDR1 and CDR2 (germline): LGHNA, YNFKEQ. Trimming took 0 bases from V and 4 from J, leaving 13 bases between them. There are 16 residues in the CDR3. The CDR3 is CASSQDRWGPYNEQFF. The CDR3, as DNA: TGTGCCAGCAGCCAAGATCGGTGGGGACCTTACAATGAGCAGTTCTTC.

The chain recombines TRBV10-3 with TRBJ2-5; 7 nucleotides match TRBD1. Trimming cost V 6 bases and J 2 bases; bases outside gene matches: 3. CDR3 length: 13 amino acids. Germline-derived CDR1 and CDR2 are ENHRY and SYGVKD. The CDR3 nucleotides read TGTGCCATCAGGATGACAGGGCAAGAGACCCAGTACTTC. This sequence encodes CAIRMTGQETQYF.

The chain joins TRBV11-1 to TRBJ2-2; D uncertain. The V end was cut by 7 bases, the J end by 8 bases, with 11 bases between. The CDR3 is 12 amino acids. CDR1 SGHAT and CDR2 FQDESV come from the germline V gene (reference sequence). The CDR3 sequence: CASTKLGGELFF. CDR3 nucleotides: TGTGCCAGCACCAAACTCGGGGGGGAGCTGTTTTTT.

This clone was counted a few times. CDR3 DNA sequence: TGTGCCTGGAGCCCGGACAGGGTTGACAACAATGAGCAGTTCTTC. Translated, it gives CAWSPDRVDNNEQFF. The chain carries TRBV30 and TRBJ2-1; 8 bases map to TRBD1. The V and J ends lost 3 bases and 5 bases, in that order; junction bases with no gene match: 9. The CDR3 loop spans 15 amino acids. Germline CDR1 reads GTSNPN; CDR2 reads SVGIG (reference sequence). The full variable domain, rest sourced from reference TRBV30 and TRBJ2-1, is SQTIHQWPATLVQPVGSPLSLECTVEGTSNPNLYWYRQAAGRGLQLLFYSVGIGQISSEVPQNLSASRPQDRQFILSSKKLLLSDSGFYLCAWSPDRVDNNEQFFGPGTRLTVL.